At least ten counts were recorded for the clone carrying this T cell receptor beta chain. The sample originates from a study of post-analysis software for immune sequencing data. Unique molecular identifiers were present in the TCR beta cDNA libraries. Using its own MiXCR run on the PCR reads, TCRdb lists one record per CDR3 protein. The profile shows approximately 160,000 distinct CDR3 sequences, approximately 30% of them singletons. The clonotype was recovered from a girl aged 10-17 years with multiple sclerosis. The source material was blood.

The chain's CDR3 is CASSYSAGTSINEQFF. The CDR3 DNA follows: TGTGCCAGCAGTTACTCGGCAGGGACTAGCATCAATGAGCAGTTCTTC. The J gene is TRBJ2-1, the V gene TRBV6-5; 9 bases match TRBD2. Germline CDR1 and CDR2: MNHEY and SVGAGI. Trimming cost V 0 bases and J 6 bases; bases outside gene matches: 6. The CDR3 consists of 16 residues.